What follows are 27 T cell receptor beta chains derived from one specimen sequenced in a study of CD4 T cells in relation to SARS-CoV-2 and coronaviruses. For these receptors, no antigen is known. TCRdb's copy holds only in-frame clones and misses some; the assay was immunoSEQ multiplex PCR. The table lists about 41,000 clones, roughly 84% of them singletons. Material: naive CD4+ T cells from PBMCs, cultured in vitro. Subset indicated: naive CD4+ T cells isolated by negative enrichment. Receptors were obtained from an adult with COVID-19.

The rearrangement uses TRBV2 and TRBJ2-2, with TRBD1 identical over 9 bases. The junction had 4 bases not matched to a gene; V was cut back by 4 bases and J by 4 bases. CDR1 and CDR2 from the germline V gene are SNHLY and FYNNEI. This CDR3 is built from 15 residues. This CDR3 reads CASSGDRAATGELFF. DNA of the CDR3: TGTGCCAGCAGTGGGGACAGGGCGGCCACCGGGGAGCTGTTTTTT.

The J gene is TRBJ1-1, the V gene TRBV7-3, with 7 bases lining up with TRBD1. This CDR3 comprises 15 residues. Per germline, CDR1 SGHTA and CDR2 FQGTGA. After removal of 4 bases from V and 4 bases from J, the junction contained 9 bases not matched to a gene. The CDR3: CASSSTGAGITEAFF. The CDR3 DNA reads TGTGCCAGCAGCTCTACAGGGGCCGGGATCACTGAAGCTTTCTTT.

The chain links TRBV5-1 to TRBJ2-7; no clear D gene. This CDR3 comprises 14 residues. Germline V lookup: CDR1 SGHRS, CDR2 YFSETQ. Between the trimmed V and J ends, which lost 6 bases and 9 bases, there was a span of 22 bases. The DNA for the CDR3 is TGCGCCAGCATGAGCCATGACGGGTCCTTGGGGCAGTACTTC. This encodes CASMSHDGSLGQYF.

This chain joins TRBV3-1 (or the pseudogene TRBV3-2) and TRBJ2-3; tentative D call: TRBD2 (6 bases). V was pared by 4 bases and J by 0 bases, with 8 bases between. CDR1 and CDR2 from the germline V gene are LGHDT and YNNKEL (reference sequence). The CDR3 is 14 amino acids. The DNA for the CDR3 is TGTGCCAGCAGCCCAGGGACTAGCACAGATACGCAGTATTTT. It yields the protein CASSPGTSTDTQYF.

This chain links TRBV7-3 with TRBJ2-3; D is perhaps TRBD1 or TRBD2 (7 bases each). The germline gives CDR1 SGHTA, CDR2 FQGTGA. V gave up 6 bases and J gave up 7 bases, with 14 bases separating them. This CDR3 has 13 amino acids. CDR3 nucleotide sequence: TGTGCCAGCAGTGAGCAGGGGGGGTATACGCAGTATTTT. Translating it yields CASSEQGGYTQYF.

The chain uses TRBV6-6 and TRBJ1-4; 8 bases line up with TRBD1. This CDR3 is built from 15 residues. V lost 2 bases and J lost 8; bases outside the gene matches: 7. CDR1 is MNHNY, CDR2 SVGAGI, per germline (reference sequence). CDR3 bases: TGTGCCAGCAGTTACCAGGGGGCGATGGGCGAAAAACTGTTTTTT. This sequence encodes CASSYQGAMGEKLFF.

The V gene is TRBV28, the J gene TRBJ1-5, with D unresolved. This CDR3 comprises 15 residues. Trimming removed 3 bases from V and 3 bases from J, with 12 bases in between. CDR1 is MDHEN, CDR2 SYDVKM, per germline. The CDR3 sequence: CASSFTGPYNQPQHF. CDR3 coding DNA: TGTGCCAGCAGTTTCACCGGGCCCTACAATCAGCCCCAGCATTTT.

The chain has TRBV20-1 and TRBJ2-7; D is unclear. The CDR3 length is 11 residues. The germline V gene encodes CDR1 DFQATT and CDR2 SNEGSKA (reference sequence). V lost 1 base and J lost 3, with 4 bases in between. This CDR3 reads CSARAVYEQYF. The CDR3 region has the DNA TGCAGTGCTAGAGCCGTCTACGAGCAGTACTTC.

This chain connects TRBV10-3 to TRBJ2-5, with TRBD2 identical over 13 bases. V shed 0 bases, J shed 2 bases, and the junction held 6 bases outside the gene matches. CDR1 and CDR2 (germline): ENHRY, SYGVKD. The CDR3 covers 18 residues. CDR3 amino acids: CAISESILAGGDQETQYF. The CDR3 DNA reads TGTGCCATCAGTGAGTCGATACTAGCGGGAGGGGATCAAGAGACCCAGTACTTC.

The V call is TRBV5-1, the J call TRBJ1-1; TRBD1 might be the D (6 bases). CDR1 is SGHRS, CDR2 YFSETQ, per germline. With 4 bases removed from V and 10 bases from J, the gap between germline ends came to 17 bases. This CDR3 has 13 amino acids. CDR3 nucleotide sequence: TGCGCCAGCAGCGCGGATACAGGGAGGGGAGCTTTCTTT. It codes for CASSADTGRGAFF.

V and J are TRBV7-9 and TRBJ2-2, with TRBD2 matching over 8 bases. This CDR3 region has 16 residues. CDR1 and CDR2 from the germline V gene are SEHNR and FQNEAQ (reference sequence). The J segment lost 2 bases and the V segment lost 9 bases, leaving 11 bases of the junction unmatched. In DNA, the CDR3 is TGTGCCAGTCAACGAGGGGTAGCGGGAAACACCGGGGAGCTGTTTTTT. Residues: CASQRGVAGNTGELFF.

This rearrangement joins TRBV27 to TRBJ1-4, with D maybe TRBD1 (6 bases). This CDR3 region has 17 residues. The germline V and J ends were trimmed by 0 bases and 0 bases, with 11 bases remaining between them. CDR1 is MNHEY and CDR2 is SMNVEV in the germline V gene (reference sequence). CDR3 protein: CASSLSSGQPTNEKLFF. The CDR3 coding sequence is TGTGCCAGCAGTTTATCTAGCGGACAGCCAACTAATGAAAAACTGTTTTTT. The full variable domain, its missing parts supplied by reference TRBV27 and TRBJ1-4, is EAQVTQNPRYLITVTGKKLTVTCSQNMNHEYMSWYRQDPGLGLRQIYYSMNVEVTDKGDVPEGYKVSRKEKRNFPLILESPSPNQTSLYFCASSLSSGQPTNEKLFFGSGTQLSVL.

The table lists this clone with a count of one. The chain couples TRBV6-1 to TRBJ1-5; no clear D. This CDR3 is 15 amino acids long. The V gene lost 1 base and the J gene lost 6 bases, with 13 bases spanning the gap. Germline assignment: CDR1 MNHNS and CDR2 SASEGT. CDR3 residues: CASSEDVGFSQPQHF. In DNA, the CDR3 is TGTGCCAGCAGTGAAGACGTGGGTTTCAGTCAGCCCCAGCATTTT.

The CDR3 DNA sequence: TGTGCCTGGAGTCTTTTTATAGCGGGAGCAGGAAGCAATGAGCAGTTCTTC. Translation: CAWSLFIAGAGSNEQFF. The chain is built from TRBV30 and TRBJ2-1, with 9 bases fitting TRBD2. Germline V gene data show CDR1 as GTSNPN and CDR2 as SVGIG (reference sequence). This CDR3 comprises 17 residues. Trimming removed 2 bases from V and 6 bases from J; junction bases left unmatched: 14.

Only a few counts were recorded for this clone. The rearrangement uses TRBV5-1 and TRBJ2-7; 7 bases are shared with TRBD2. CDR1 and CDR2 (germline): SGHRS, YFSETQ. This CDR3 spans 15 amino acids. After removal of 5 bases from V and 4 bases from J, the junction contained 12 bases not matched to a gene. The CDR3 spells CASRAASGTNYEQYF. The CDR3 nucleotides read TGCGCCAGCAGAGCGGCTAGCGGCACAAATTACGAGCAGTACTTC.

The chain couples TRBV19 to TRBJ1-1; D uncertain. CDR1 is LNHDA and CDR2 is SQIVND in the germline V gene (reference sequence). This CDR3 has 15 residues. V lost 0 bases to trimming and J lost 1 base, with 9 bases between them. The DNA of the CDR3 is TGTGCCAGTAGTATAGAGTGGACGTGGAACACTGAAGCTTTCTTT. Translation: CASSIEWTWNTEAFF.

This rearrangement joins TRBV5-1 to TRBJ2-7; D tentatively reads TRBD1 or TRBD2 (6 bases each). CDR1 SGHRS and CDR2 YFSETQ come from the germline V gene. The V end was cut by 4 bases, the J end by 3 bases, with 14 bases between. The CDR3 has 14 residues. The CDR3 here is CASSVLGGIYEQYF. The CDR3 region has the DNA TGCGCCAGCAGCGTACTAGGGGGGATCTACGAGCAGTACTTC.

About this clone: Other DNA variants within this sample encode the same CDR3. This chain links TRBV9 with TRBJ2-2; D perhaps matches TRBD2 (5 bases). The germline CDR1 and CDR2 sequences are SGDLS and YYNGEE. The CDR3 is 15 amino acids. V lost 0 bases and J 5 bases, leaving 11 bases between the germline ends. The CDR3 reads CASSVGGSGTGELFF. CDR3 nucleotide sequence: TGTGCCAGCAGCGTAGGAGGGAGTGGGACCGGGGAGCTGTTTTTT.

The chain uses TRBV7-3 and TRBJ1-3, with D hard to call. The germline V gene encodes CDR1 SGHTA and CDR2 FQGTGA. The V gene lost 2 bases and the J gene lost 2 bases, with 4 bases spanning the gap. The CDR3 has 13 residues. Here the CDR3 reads CASSLGPGNTIYF. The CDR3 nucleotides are TGTGCCAGCAGCTTAGGACCTGGAAACACCATATATTTT.

The CDR3 protein is CASSEQPRPEETQYF. CDR3 in DNA: TGTGCCAGCAGTGAGCAGCCACGCCCGGAAGAGACCCAGTACTTC. This chain uses TRBV2 with TRBJ2-5; D call uncertain. The CDR3 is 15 residues long. Germline lookup yields CDR1 SNHLY and CDR2 FYNNEI. V was cut by 3 bases and J by 3 bases, with 14 bases left in between.

CDR3 coding DNA: TGTGCCAGCAGTTCCACTATATCCTACGAGCAGTACTTC. This sequence encodes CASSSTISYEQYF. V gene TRBV12-3 or TRBV12-4 combines with J gene TRBJ2-7; the D is unclear. This CDR3 is built from 13 residues. Trimming removed 4 bases from V and 1 base from J, with 8 bases in between.

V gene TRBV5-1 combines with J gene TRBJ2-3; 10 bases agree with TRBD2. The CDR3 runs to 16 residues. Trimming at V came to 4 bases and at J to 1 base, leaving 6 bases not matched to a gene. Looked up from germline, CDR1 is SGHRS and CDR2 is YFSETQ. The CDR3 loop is CASSVRGTSGTDTQYF. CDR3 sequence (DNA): TGCGCCAGCAGCGTCCGCGGGACTAGCGGCACAGATACGCAGTATTTT.

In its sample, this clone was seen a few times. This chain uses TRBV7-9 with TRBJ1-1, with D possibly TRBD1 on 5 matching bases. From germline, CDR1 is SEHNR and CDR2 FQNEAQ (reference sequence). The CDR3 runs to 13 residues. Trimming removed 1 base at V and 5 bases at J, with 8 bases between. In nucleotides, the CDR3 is TGTGCCAGCAGCTTAGACTGGGGGACTGAAGCTTTCTTT. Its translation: CASSLDWGTEAFF.

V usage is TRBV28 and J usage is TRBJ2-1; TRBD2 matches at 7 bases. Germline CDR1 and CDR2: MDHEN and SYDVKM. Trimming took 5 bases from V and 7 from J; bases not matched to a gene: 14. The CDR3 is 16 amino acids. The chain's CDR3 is CASSAPYGTGGNEQFF. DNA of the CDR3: TGTGCCAGCAGTGCCCCTTACGGGACGGGGGGAAATGAGCAGTTCTTC.

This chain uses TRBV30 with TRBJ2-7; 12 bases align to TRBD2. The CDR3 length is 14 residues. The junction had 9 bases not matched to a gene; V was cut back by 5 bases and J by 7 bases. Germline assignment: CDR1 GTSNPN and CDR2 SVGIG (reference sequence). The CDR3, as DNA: TGTGCCTGGGTCAGACTAGCGGGAGTCGGAGAGCAGTACTTC. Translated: CAWVRLAGVGEQYF.

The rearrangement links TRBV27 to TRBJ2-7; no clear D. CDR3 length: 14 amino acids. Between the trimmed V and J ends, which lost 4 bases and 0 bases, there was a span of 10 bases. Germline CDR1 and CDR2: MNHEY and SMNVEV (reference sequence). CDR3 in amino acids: CASSWTVSSYEQYF. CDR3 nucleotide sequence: TGTGCCAGCAGTTGGACCGTAAGCTCCTACGAGCAGTACTTC.

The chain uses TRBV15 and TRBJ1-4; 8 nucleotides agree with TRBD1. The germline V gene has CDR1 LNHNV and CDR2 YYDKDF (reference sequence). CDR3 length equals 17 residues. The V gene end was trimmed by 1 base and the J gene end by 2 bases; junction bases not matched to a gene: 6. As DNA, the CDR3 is TGTGCCACCAGCAGAGGACAGGGGCTGGACACTAATGAAAAACTGTTTTTT. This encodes CATSRGQGLDTNEKLFF.